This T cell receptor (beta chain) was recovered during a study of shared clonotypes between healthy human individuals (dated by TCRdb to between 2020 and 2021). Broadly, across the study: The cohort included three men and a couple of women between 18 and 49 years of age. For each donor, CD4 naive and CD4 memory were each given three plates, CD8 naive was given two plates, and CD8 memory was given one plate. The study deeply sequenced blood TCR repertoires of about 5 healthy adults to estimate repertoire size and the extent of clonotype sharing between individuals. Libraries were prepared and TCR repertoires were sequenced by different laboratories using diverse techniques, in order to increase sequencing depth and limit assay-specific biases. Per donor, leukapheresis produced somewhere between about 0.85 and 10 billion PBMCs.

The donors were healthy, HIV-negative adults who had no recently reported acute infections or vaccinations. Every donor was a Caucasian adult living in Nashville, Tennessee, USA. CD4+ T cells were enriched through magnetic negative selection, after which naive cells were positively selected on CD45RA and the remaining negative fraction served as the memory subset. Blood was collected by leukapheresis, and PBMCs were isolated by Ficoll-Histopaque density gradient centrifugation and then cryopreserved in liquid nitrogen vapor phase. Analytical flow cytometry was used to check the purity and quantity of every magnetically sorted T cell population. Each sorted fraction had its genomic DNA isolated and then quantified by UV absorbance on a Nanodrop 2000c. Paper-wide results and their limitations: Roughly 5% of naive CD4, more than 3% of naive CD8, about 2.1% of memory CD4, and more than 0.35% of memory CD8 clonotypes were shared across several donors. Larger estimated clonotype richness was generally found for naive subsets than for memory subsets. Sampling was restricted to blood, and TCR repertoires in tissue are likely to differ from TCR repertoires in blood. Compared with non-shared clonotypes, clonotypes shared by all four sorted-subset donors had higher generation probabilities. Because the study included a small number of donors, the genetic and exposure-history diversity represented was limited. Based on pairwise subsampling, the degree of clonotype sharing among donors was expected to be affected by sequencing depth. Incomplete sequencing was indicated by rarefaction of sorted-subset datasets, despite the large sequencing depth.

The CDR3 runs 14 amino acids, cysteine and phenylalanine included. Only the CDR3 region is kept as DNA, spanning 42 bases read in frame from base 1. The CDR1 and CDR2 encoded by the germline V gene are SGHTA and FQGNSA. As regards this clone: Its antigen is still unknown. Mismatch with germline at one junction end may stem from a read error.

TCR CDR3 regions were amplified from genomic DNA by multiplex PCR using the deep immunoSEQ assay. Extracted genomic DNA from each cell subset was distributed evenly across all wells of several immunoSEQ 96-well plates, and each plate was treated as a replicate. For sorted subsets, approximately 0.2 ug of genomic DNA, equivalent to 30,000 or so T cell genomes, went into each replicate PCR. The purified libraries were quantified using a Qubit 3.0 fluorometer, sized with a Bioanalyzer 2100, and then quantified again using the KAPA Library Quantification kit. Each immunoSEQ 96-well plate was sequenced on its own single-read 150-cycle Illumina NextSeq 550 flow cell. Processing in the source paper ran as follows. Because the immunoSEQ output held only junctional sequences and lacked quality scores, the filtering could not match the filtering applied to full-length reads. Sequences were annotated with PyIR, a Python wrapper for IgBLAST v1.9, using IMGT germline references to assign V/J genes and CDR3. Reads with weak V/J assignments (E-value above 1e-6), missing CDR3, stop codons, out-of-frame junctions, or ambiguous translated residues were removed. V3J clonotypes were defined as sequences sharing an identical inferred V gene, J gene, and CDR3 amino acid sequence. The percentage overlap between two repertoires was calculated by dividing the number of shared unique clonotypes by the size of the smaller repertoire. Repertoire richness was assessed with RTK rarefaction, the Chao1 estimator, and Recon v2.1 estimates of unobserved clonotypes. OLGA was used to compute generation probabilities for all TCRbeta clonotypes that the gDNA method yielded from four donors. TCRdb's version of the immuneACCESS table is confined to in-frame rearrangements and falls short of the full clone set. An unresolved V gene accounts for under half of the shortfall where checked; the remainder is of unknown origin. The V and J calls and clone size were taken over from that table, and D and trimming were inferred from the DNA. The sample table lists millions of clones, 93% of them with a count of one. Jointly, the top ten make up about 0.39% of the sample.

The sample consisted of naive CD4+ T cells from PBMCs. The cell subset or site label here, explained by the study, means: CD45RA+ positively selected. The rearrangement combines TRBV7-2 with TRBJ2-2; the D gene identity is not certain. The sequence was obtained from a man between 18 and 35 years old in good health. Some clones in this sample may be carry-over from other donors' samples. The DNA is TGTGCCAGCAGCTTAGGTTCGAAAACCGGGGAGCTGTTTTTT. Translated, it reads CASSLGSKTGELFF. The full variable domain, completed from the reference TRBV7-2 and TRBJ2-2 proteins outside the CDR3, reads GAGVSQSPSNKVTEKGKDVELRCDPISGHTALYWYRQSLGQGLEFLIYFQGNSAPDKSGLPSDRFSAERTGGSVSTLTIQRTQQEDSAVYLCASSLGSKTGELFFGEGSRLTVL.